This TCR beta chain was recorded in a study of T cells in Graves' hyperthyroidism and ophthalmopathy. The source material, RNA transcripts, was used to amplify TCR beta CDR3 regions. RT-PCR in the first round (using the HTBI primer set) targeted the TCR CDR3. TCRdb redid the calling of the multiplex PCR reads with MiXCR, one entry per CDR3 protein. The data contain around 300,000 distinct CDR3 sequences, roughly 22% of them singletons. More than 8.5 ml of fresh peripheral blood supplied the PBMCs. The CDR3 consists of 14 residues. V trimming: 5 bases; J trimming: 7 bases; junction bases outside the gene matches: 8. Germline V gene sequence: CDR1 MNHEY, CDR2 SMNVEV (reference sequence). Notes on the study in general: Most thyroid clonotypes expanded above 0.001 appeared in blood too. Ophthalmopathy got predicted by the model a median roughly 6.4 months before its onset.

The table lists this clonotype with a few counts. The antigen remains undetermined. The V and J genes are TRBV27 and TRBJ1-5; 7 nucleotides align to TRBD1. The clonotype was recovered from a man aged 25-45 years with Graves' ophthalmopathy. The material sequenced was blood. The DNA for the CDR3 is TGTGCCAGCAGTCCTCGACAGGGTTGGCAGCCCCAGCATTTT. Its translation is CASSPRQGWQPQHF.